The 24 T cell receptor beta chains in this list originate from one sample, sequenced in a study of T cells in Graves' hyperthyroidism and ophthalmopathy. RNA transcripts gave rise to amplified TCR beta CDR3 regions. A set of HTBI primers served as the primers for a first-round RT-PCR of the TCR CDR3. TCRdb analysed the multiplex PCR reads with MiXCR anew, one entry per CDR3 protein. The sample has 600,000 or so distinct CDR3 sequences, under 20% seen once. The sample taken for sequencing was blood. The receptors stem from a woman aged 25-40 years with Graves' hyperthyroidism.

On this clonotype itself: A read error may be the cause here, since a much bigger clone is one base away. This chain uses TRBV18 with TRBJ2-2; 7 bases agree with TRBD1. This CDR3 is built from 14 residues. The germline gives CDR1 KGHSH, CDR2 LQKENI. The CDR3 spells CTSSPLGTAGELFF. The CDR3, as DNA: TGTACCAGCTCACCACTCGGGACAGCCGGGGAGCTGTTTTTT.

This chain joins TRBV20-1 and TRBJ2-7; the D is unclear. Trimming removed 3 bases from V and 0 bases from J, with 15 bases in between. CDR3 length: 15 amino acids. Germline assignment: CDR1 DFQATT and CDR2 SNEGSKA (reference sequence). The CDR3 loop is CSASPSTLDSYEQYF. The CDR3, as DNA: TGCAGTGCTAGCCCTTCCACGCTGGACTCCTACGAGCAGTACTTC.

The chain combines TRBV6-2 or TRBV6-3 with TRBJ2-1, with 9 bases aligning to TRBD1. V trimming: 8 bases; J trimming: 5 bases; junction bases outside the gene matches: 7. The CDR3 consists of 14 residues. Germline-derived CDR1 and CDR2 are MNHEY and SVGEGT. The CDR3 DNA reads as TGTGCCAGCCTCCGGGACAGGGCCAACAATGAGCAGTTCTTC. Protein: CASLRDRANNEQFF.

Ten or more counts support this clonotype. The rearrangement links TRBV5-1 to TRBJ2-1, with a possible D match to TRBD1 (5 bases). V was shortened by 0 bases and J by 9 bases, with 13 bases between the two germline ends. This CDR3 is 14 amino acids long. CDR1 and CDR2 (germline): SGHRS, YFSETQ. The CDR3 nucleotides are TGCGCCAGCAGCTTGGTAGTAGGGGTTGGTGAGCAGTTCTTC. Its translation: CASSLVVGVGEQFF.

The genes are TRBV27 and TRBJ2-1; 10 positions agree with TRBD2. With 0 bases clipped from V and 3 bases from J, the junction kept 8 bases outside the gene matches. The V gene's germline CDR1 is MNHEY and CDR2 SMNVEV (reference sequence). The CDR3 totals 18 residues. The CDR3 DNA sequence: TGTGCCAGCAGTTTATCGTCCCTAGCGGGAGCCGGCTACAATGAGCAGTTCTTC. Residues: CASSLSSLAGAGYNEQFF.

This clonotype has a count of ten or more. The V and J genes are TRBV20-1 and TRBJ1-1, with no clear D. The germline V gene encodes CDR1 DFQATT and CDR2 SNEGSKA (reference sequence). This CDR3 contains 13 residues. V was shortened by 5 bases and J by 0 bases, with 10 bases between the two germline ends. The CDR3 protein is CSAYPTLNTEAFF. The CDR3 DNA follows: TGCAGTGCTTACCCCACATTGAACACTGAAGCTTTCTTT.

CDR3 in amino acids: CASSLALKNTEAFF. CDR3 nucleotide sequence: TGTGCCAGCAGCTTAGCCCTTAAGAACACTGAAGCTTTCTTT. The V and J genes are TRBV7-9 and TRBJ1-1; D uncertain. The CDR3 extends over 14 amino acids. Germline-derived CDR1 and CDR2 are SEHNR and FQNEAQ (reference sequence). The germline V and J ends were trimmed by 0 bases and 1 base, with 6 bases remaining between them. Full variable domain (rest looked up from reference TRBV7-9 and TRBJ1-1): DTGVSQNPRHKITKRGQNVTFRCDPISEHNRLYWYRQTLGQGPEFLTYFQNEAQLEKSRLLSDRFSAERPKGSFSTLEIQRTEQGDSAMYLCASSLALKNTEAFFGQGTRLTVV.

This clonotype showed up many times. This chain links TRBV28 with TRBJ1-2; 7 nucleotides align to TRBD1. The CDR3 has 12 residues. Germline-derived CDR1 and CDR2 are MDHEN and SYDVKM. J was trimmed by 7 bases and V by 6 bases; bases with no gene match: 5. CDR3 residues: CASRLGGSGYTF. As DNA, the CDR3 is TGTGCCAGCAGGTTAGGGGGCTCTGGCTACACCTTC.

This chain uses TRBV19 with TRBJ2-7, with no clear D. V was shortened by 3 bases and J by 6 bases, with 18 bases between the two germline ends. The CDR3 loop spans 15 amino acids. The germline gives CDR1 LNHDA, CDR2 SQIVND (reference sequence). The CDR3 bases are TGTGCCAGTAGTATCGGTCGGAACCACTTCAGCGAGCAGTACTTC. The encoded protein is CASSIGRNHFSEQYF.

This clonotype was recorded at least ten times. The rearrangement links TRBV28 to TRBJ1-5; no firm D call. In germline, CDR1 is MDHEN, CDR2 SYDVKM. V gave up 6 bases and J gave up 1 base, with 7 bases separating them. The CDR3 loop spans 13 amino acids. The DNA of the CDR3 is TGTGCCAGCAGAACGGACAGCAATCAGCCCCAGCATTTT. Translation gives CASRTDSNQPQHF.

The V and J genes are TRBV19 and TRBJ1-1, with D possibly matching TRBD1 (6 bases). Germline V CDR1 and CDR2: LNHDA, SQIVND (reference sequence). CDR3 size: 14 residues. V was shortened by 7 bases and J by 5 bases, with 17 bases between the two germline ends. The CDR3 loop reads CASMNTEQGTEAFF. CDR3 sequence (DNA): TGTGCCAGTATGAATACGGAGCAGGGGACTGAAGCTTTCTTT. Full variable domain (remainder filled in from reference TRBV19 and TRBJ1-1): DGGITQSPKYLFRKEGQNVTLSCEQNLNHDAMYWYRQDPGQGLRLIYYSQIVNDFQKGDIAEGYSVSREKKESFPLTVTSAQKNPTAFYLCASMNTEQGTEAFFGQGTRLTVV.

Ten or more counts support this clonotype. The V gene is TRBV27, the J gene TRBJ2-6; D unresolved. The CDR3 has 14 amino acids. The germline V gene encodes CDR1 MNHEY and CDR2 SMNVEV (reference sequence). Trimming took off 6 bases at V and 0 bases at J, with 6 bases between the two ends. The CDR3 loop is CASRPHSGANVLTF. The CDR3 coding sequence is TGTGCCAGCAGACCCCACTCTGGGGCCAACGTCCTGACTTTC.

This clonotype occurred many times. The chain combines TRBV27 with TRBJ2-1; perhaps D is TRBD1 or TRBD2 (5 bases each). The V gene lost 2 bases and the J gene lost 6 bases, with 14 bases spanning the gap. This CDR3 has 15 amino acids. Germline CDR1 is MNHEY and CDR2 is SMNVEV (reference sequence). The CDR3 region has the DNA TGTGCCAGCAGTTTAAGCAGGGTAGGGAGCAATGAGCAGTTCTTC. As protein: CASSLSRVGSNEQFF.

The chain employs TRBV5-5 and TRBJ1-6; D uncertain. Germline loops: CDR1 SGHKS, CDR2 YYEKEE (reference sequence). The CDR3 sequence is 13 residues long. Trimming took off 1 base at V and 14 bases at J, with 13 bases between the two ends. CDR3 amino acids: CASSLMGGRTLHF. DNA of the CDR3: TGTGCCAGCAGCTTGATGGGAGGGAGAACCCTCCACTTT.

This clonotype appeared many times. The chain couples TRBV7-3 to TRBJ2-1, with D possibly TRBD2 on 6 matching bases. The V gene's germline CDR1 is SGHTA and CDR2 FQGTGA. V lost 4 bases to trimming and J lost 9 bases, with 13 bases between them. This CDR3 has 13 residues. The CDR3 sequence: CASSSDYTAEQFF. The DNA for the CDR3 is TGTGCCAGCAGCTCGGACTATACAGCTGAGCAGTTCTTC.

Many counts were recorded for this clonotype. The chain employs TRBV11-2 and TRBJ1-1; D not certain. V dropped 0 bases and J dropped 1 base, with 9 bases sitting between them. This CDR3 contains 15 residues. Germline assignment: CDR1 SGHAT and CDR2 FQNNGV. The CDR3 nucleotides read TGTGCCAGCAGCTTAGACGTAGCAGGGAACACTGAAGCTTTCTTT. Translating it yields CASSLDVAGNTEAFF.

This clonotype was recorded many times. The chain carries TRBV12-3 or TRBV12-4 and TRBJ1-2; D unresolved. The CDR3 consists of 14 residues. Between the trimmed V and J ends, which lost 5 bases and 3 bases, there was a span of 13 bases. The CDR3 DNA reads as TGTGCCAGCAGTAAGGACGGTCGATACTATGGCTACACCTTC. The encoded protein is CASSKDGRYYGYTF.

This clonotype appeared many times. V and J are TRBV14 and TRBJ2-7; no reliable D call. The CDR3 totals 13 residues. Germline V lookup: CDR1 SGHDN, CDR2 FVKESK. Trimming took off 1 base at V and 2 bases at J, with 6 bases between the two ends. In nucleotides, the CDR3 is TGTGCCAGCAGCCAAGTGACCCCCTACGAGCAGTACTTC. It translates to CASSQVTPYEQYF.

This clonotype was seen only a few times. This chain links TRBV12-3 or TRBV12-4 with TRBJ2-1; tentatively, D is TRBD1 (6 bases). The CDR3 runs to 18 residues. V was trimmed by 5 bases and J by 1 base, leaving 21 bases between them. CDR3 coding DNA: TGTGCCAGCAGTCACGACCTAGGGGGTAGCAGGTCCTACAATGAGCAGTTCTTC. This codes for CASSHDLGGSRSYNEQFF.

There are many counts of this clonotype. V is TRBV20-1 and J is TRBJ2-3; the D gene could be TRBD1 or TRBD2 (5 bases each). V lost 1 base and J 2 bases, leaving 10 bases between the germline ends. CDR3 length: 14 amino acids. Germline assignment: CDR1 DFQATT and CDR2 SNEGSKA (reference sequence). CDR3 bases: TGCAGTGCTAGAGTAGGGACCTACACAGATACGCAGTATTTT. This sequence encodes CSARVGTYTDTQYF.

This sequence joins TRBV4-3 and TRBJ2-3; the match to TRBD2 covers 7 bases. V was pared by 2 bases and J by 7 bases, with 9 bases of the junction left unmatched. In germline, CDR1 is LGHNA, CDR2 YSLEER. The CDR3 has 15 residues. CDR3 DNA sequence: TGCGCCAGCAGCCAATCAAAGGGAGGGTTAAATACGCAGTATTTT. It translates to CASSQSKGGLNTQYF.

This clonotype was observed at least ten times. The chain uses TRBV27 and TRBJ2-3; a possible D gene is TRBD1 (5 bases). CDR1 and CDR2 from the germline V gene are MNHEY and SMNVEV (reference sequence). CDR3 size: 16 residues. V lost 7 bases, J lost 0 bases, and 17 bases lay in between. CDR3: CASKGWSIPSTDTQYF. The DNA of the CDR3 is TGTGCCAGCAAGGGGTGGTCGATCCCCAGCACAGATACGCAGTATTTT.

This clonotype was recorded a few times. The V call is TRBV9, the J call TRBJ1-2; D is possibly TRBD1 (6 bases). The V end was cut by 0 bases, the J end by 6 bases, with 6 bases between. The length of the CDR3 is 12 residues. Germline V gene sequence: CDR1 SGDLS, CDR2 YYNGEE. CDR3: CASSVDRDGYTF. For the CDR3, the DNA is TGTGCCAGCAGCGTAGACAGGGATGGCTACACCTTC.

This clonotype appeared many times. The rearrangement uses TRBV2 and TRBJ2-1, with 7 bases lining up with TRBD2. Germline V lookup: CDR1 SNHLY, CDR2 FYNNEI. V gave up 7 bases and J gave up 4 bases; unmatched junction bases: 10. This CDR3 has 15 amino acids. The CDR3 DNA is TGTGCCAGCAAAAACGAGGGAGGGAGGTACAATGAGCAGTTCTTC. It specifies CASKNEGGRYNEQFF.